The sequence of this TCR beta chain was determined in a study of blood T cells in healthy people across ages. This clonotype was detected only a few times. Its cognate antigen is unknown. Every sample yielded at least 7 million isolated PBMCs. Findings and caveats of the study: Those diversity estimates obtained from one million T cells were thought to be underestimates. Naive T cell percentage strongly correlated with TCR beta diversity. Naive and antigen-experienced cells were not separated, limiting conclusive comparison.

For the second PCR, which ran for about 7 to 11 cycles, a sample-barcoded 5' primer and a J-beta primer mix were used. In TCRdb, the 5' RACE reads were re-called with MiXCR into one record per CDR3 protein. Among roughly 1,500,000 distinct CDR3 sequences listed, 42% were seen once. The receptor was isolated from a woman between 18 and 29 years old in good health. Sequencing was carried out using blood.

The CDR3 DNA sequence: TGTGCCAGCTCCCCTGGGGGACTAGCGGCTCAGGATACGCAGTATTTT. It yields the protein CASSPGGLAAQDTQYF. This chain connects TRBV6-2 or TRBV6-3 to TRBJ2-3; 11 bases line up with TRBD2. The CDR3 has 16 amino acids. Germline loops: CDR1 MNHEY, CDR2 SVGEGT. V lost 8 bases, J lost 6 bases, and 13 bases stayed unmatched.